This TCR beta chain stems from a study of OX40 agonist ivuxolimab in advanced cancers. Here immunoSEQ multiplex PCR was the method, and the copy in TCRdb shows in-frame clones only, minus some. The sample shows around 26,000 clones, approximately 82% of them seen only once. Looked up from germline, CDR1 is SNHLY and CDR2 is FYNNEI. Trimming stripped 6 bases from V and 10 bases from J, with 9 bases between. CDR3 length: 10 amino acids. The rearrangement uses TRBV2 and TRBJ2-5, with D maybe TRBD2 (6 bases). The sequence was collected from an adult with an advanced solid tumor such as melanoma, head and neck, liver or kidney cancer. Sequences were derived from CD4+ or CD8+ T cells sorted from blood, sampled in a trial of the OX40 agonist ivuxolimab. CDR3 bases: TGTGCCAGCAGCGGGACTGTCCAGTACTTC. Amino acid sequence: CASSGTVQYF.